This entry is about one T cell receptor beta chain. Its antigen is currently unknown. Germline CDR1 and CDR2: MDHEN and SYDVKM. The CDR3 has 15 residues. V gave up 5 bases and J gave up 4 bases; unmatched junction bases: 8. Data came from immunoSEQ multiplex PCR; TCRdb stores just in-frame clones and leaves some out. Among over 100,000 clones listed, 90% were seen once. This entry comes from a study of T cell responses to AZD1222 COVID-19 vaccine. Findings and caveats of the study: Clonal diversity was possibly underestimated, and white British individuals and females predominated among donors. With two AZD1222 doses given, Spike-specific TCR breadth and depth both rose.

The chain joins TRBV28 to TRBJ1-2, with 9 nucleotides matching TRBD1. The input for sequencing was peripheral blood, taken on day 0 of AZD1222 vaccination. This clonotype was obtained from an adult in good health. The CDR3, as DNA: TGTGCCAGCAGTGGCGGACAGGGGTTGGGCTATGGCTACACCTTC. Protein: CASSGGQGLGYGYTF.